This is a list of T cell receptor beta chains from one sample in a study of shared clonotypes between healthy human individuals. TCRdb's table, derived via immunoSEQ multiplex PCR, lists solely in-frame clones and lacks some. This sample yields about 2 million clones, of which less than 95% are seen a single time; 1.1% belongs to the top ten. Sequenced: naive CD8+ T cells sorted from blood. The receptors originated from a young man in good health. Both conserved end residues are part of each CDR3. Fields, in order: D gene, V gene, J gene, CDR3 protein, CDR3 DNA. D genes are given only for firm matches.

d_gene: -; v_gene: TRBV11-2; j_gene: TRBJ1-1; CDR3aa: CASSLGLGTEAFF; CDR3nt: TGTGCCAGCAGCTTGGGACTGGGCACTGAAGCTTTCTTT
d_gene: TRBD2; v_gene: TRBV10-1; j_gene: TRBJ2-3; CDR3aa: CASSSGLAGVTFADTQYF; CDR3nt: TGCGCCAGCAGTTCAGGACTAGCGGGAGTTACTTTCGCAGATACGCAGTATTTT
d_gene: -; v_gene: TRBV5-6; j_gene: TRBJ2-5; CDR3aa: CASSWGDTESYF; CDR3nt: TGTGCCAGCAGCTGGGGGGACACCGAAAGTTACTTC
d_gene: -; v_gene: TRBV15; j_gene: TRBJ1-2; CDR3aa: CATRGRSPGYTF; CDR3nt: TGTGCCACCCGTGGGCGGTCCCCTGGCTACACCTTC
d_gene: -; v_gene: TRBV25-1; j_gene: TRBJ2-4; CDR3aa: CASSDSRRDRLNIQYF; CDR3nt: TGTGCCAGCAGTGATTCTCGCCGGGACCGATTAAACATTCAGTACTTC
d_gene: TRBD1; v_gene: TRBV13; j_gene: TRBJ1-2; CDR3aa: CASSSPGQGFYGYTF; CDR3nt: TGTGCCAGCAGCTCCCCCGGACAGGGCTTCTATGGCTACACCTTC
d_gene: -; v_gene: TRBV7-2; j_gene: TRBJ2-1; CDR3aa: CASSLNDNYNEQFF; CDR3nt: TGTGCCAGCAGCTTAAACGACAACTACAATGAGCAGTTCTTC
d_gene: -; v_gene: TRBV10-3; j_gene: TRBJ2-2; CDR3aa: CAISAEPNTGELFF; CDR3nt: TGTGCCATCAGTGCAGAACCGAACACCGGGGAGCTGTTTTTT
d_gene: TRBD1; v_gene: TRBV10-3; j_gene: TRBJ2-1; CDR3aa: CAISESAQGSYNEQFF; CDR3nt: TGTGCCATCAGTGAGTCGGCACAGGGGTCCTACAATGAGCAGTTCTTC
d_gene: -; v_gene: TRBV5-6; j_gene: TRBJ2-7; CDR3aa: CASSLQLDPYEQYF; CDR3nt: TGTGCCAGCAGCTTACAGCTGGACCCCTACGAGCAGTACTTC
d_gene: -; v_gene: TRBV6-1; j_gene: TRBJ1-2; CDR3aa: CASSDKTYGYTF; CDR3nt: TGTGCCAGTTCCGACAAAACCTATGGCTACACCTTC
d_gene: TRBD1; v_gene: TRBV7-9; j_gene: TRBJ2-7; CDR3aa: CASSAGQGLYEQYF; CDR3nt: TGTGCCAGCAGCGCGGGACAGGGTCTCTACGAGCAGTACTTC
d_gene: -; v_gene: TRBV7-9; j_gene: TRBJ2-2; CDR3aa: CASSEPGPVTGELFF; CDR3nt: TGTGCCAGCAGCGAGCCGGGACCCGTCACCGGGGAGCTGTTTTTT
d_gene: TRBD1; v_gene: TRBV27; j_gene: TRBJ1-5; CDR3aa: CASSSGTAGNQPQHF; CDR3nt: TGTGCCAGCAGCTCCGGGACAGCAGGCAATCAGCCCCAGCATTTT